This T cell receptor beta chain was identified in a study of shared clonotypes between healthy human individuals. Study background: Contributing individuals were a couple of females and a few males aged 18 to 49.

In germline, CDR1 is ENHRY, CDR2 SYGVKD. The CDR3 runs 14 residues. V was trimmed by 4 bases and J by 0 bases, leaving 9 bases between them. With respect to this clone: What it binds is unknown.

Study outcomes and limitations: Sequencing depth was a factor that was expected to affect clonotype sharing among donors. Non-shared clonotypes displayed generation probabilities falling below those of clonotypes present in all four donors.

Running of the assay took place at deep level. TCRdb keeps only in-frame clones here, not all; method: immunoSEQ multiplex PCR. The table has some 1,600,000 clones, 95% to 99% seen once; the top ten hold 0.45%. The sequence was obtained from a man between 25 and 39 years old in good health. The gene calls are TRBV10-3 and TRBJ2-5; D remains ambiguous. Sequenced material: naive CD4+ T cells sorted from blood. The subset is: CD45RA+ positively selected. CDR3 nucleotide sequence: TGTGCCATCAGTGGCCCCCAGGACCAAGAGACCCAGTACTTC. Encoded protein: CAISGPQDQETQYF.